This T cell receptor beta chain was sequenced during a study of T cell responses to AZD1222 COVID-19 vaccine. Notes on this clone: Its target is not known.

TCRdb's copy holds only in-frame clones and misses some; the assay was immunoSEQ multiplex PCR. Found here are approximately 190,000 clones, roughly 88% of them singletons; the top ten hold 0.95% to 1%. General observations from the study: The span of vaccine-associated CD4 TCRs extended across spike, with dominance at 160-218 and 743-854. Repertoires in all cases were sampled only once the peak T cell response had passed.

This CDR3 region has 13 residues. V gave up 8 bases and J gave up 4 bases; unmatched junction bases: 5. Germline assignment: CDR1 SGHTA and CDR2 FQGTGA. This receptor was obtained from an adult in good health. This material consisted of peripheral blood, taken on day 0 of AZD1222 vaccination. The chain carries TRBV7-3 and TRBJ2-1; TRBD2 aligns across 7 bases. DNA for the CDR3: TGTGCCAGCTCGGGGGGAACTTACAATGAGCAGTTCTTC. Translation gives CASSGGTYNEQFF.